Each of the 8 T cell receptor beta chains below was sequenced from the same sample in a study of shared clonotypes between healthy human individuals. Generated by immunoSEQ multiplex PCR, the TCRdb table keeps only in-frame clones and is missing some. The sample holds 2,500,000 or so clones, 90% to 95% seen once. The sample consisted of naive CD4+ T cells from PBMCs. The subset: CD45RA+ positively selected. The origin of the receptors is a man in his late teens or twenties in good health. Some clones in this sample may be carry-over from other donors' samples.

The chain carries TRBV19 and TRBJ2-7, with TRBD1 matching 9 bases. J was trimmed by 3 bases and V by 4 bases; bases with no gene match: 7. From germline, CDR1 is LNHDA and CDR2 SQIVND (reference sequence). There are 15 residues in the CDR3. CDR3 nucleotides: TGTGCCAGTAGTACCCACAGGGGGCGCGTCTACGAGCAGTACTTC. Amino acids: CASSTHRGRVYEQYF.

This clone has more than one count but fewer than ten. CDR3 in amino acids: CASTDRANEQYF. The CDR3 region has the DNA TGTGCCAGTACGGACAGGGCCAACGAGCAGTACTTC. V usage is TRBV19 and J usage is TRBJ2-7; 8 nucleotides match TRBD1. Trimming took 7 bases from V and 5 from J; bases not matched to a gene: 4. This CDR3 has 12 amino acids. Germline V gene lookup returns CDR1 LNHDA and CDR2 SQIVND (reference sequence).

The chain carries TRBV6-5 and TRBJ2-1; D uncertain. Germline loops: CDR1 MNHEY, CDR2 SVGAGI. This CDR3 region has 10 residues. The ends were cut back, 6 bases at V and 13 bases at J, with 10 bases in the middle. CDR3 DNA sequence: TGTGCCAGCAGGCTAGGGCCTCAGTTCTTC. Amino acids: CASRLGPQFF.

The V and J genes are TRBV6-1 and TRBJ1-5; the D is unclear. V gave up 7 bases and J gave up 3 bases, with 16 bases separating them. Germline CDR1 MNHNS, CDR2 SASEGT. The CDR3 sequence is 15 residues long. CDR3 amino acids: CASTMTPTYNQPQHF. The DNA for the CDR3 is TGTGCCAGCACTATGACACCAACTTACAATCAGCCCCAGCATTTT.

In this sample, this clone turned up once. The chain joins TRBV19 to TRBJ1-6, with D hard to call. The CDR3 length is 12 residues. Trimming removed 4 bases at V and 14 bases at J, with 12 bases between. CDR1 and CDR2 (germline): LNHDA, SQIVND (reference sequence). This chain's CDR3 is CASSTWGTALHF. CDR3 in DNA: TGTGCCAGTAGTACCTGGGGAACAGCCCTCCACTTT.

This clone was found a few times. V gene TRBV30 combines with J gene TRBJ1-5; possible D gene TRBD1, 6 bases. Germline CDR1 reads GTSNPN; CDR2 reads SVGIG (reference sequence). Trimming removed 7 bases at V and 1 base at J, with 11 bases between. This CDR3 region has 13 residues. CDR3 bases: TGTGCCTACGGACAGAGCAGCAATCAGCCCCAGCATTTT. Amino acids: CAYGQSSNQPQHF.

CDR3 residues: CASSIVRRPLTEAFF. CDR3 DNA sequence: TGTGCCAGTAGTATAGTTCGCCGGCCTCTCACTGAAGCTTTCTTT. The chain links TRBV19 to TRBJ1-1, with D unresolved. V dropped 1 base and J dropped 4 bases, with 13 bases sitting between them. This CDR3 is 15 amino acids long. Per the germline V gene, CDR1 is LNHDA and CDR2 is SQIVND (reference sequence).

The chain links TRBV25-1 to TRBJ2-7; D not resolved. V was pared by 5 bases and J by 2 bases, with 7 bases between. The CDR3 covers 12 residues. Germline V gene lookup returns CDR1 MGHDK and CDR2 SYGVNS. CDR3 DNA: TGTGCCAGCAGTCGTTTGCCCTACGAGCAGTACTTC. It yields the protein CASSRLPYEQYF.